Below are 4 T cell receptor beta chains sequenced from a single sample in a study of response to subunit inactivated influenza vaccine. TCRdb re-called the RT-PCR reads through MiXCR, storing one row per CDR3 protein. The data contain around 650,000 distinct CDR3 sequences, 15% to 18% of them singletons. The sequenced sample was PBMCs from blood, obtained about 13 days after vaccination. Receptors originate from a man aged 50 to 59 who received an inactivated influenza vaccine.

The rearrangement links TRBV20-1 to TRBJ2-2; 7 nucleotides match TRBD1. The ends lost 6 bases at V and 1 base at J; junction bases unmatched: 8. This CDR3 spans 15 amino acids. Germline-derived CDR1 and CDR2 are DFQATT and SNEGSKA (reference sequence). CDR3 bases: TGCAGTGCGGGACAGCTTACCTGGAACACCGGGGAGCTGTTTTTT. Encoded protein: CSAGQLTWNTGELFF.

The chain links TRBV10-3 to TRBJ2-1; 12 nucleotides agree with TRBD2. The V segment lost 2 bases and the J segment 6 bases; nucleotides outside the gene matches: 2. Germline V CDR1 and CDR2: ENHRY, SYGVKD. This CDR3 spans 15 amino acids. The CDR3 sequence: CAISEGLAGPNEQFF. CDR3 sequence (DNA): TGTGCCATCAGTGAGGGACTAGCGGGACCCAATGAGCAGTTCTTC.

This clonotype has just a few counts. The chain couples TRBV11-3 to TRBJ2-7; D might be TRBD2 (6 bases). V was shortened by 10 bases and J by 3 bases, with 16 bases between the two germline ends. This CDR3 is 13 amino acids long. Germline CDR1 SGHNT, CDR2 YENEEA. The CDR3 loop reads CATWGERSYEQYF. Written as DNA, the CDR3 is TGTGCCACTTGGGGGGAGCGGAGCTACGAGCAGTACTTC.

A few counts support this clonotype. The rearrangement joins TRBV10-3 to TRBJ2-7, with 8 positions matching TRBD1. This CDR3 contains 13 residues. Germline V lookup: CDR1 ENHRY, CDR2 SYGVKD. The V gene end was trimmed by 6 bases and the J gene end by 3 bases; junction bases not matched to a gene: 4. In nucleotides, the CDR3 is TGTGCCATCAGCGAGGACAGGGTCTACGAGCAGTACTTC. Its protein is CAISEDRVYEQYF.